The 30 T cell receptor beta chains given below trace back to one sample, sequenced in a study of tissue T cells after allogeneic stem cell transplantation. Sequencing used immunoSEQ multiplex PCR; TCRdb keeps in-frame clones, though not all of them. The sample has several thousand clones, roughly half seen once. Time point reported: mouse harvest day 7 after allogeneic transplant. Tail vein injection delivered 10^7 T-cell-depleted bone marrow cells and 10^6 splenic CD5+ T cells. Sequencing was carried out using lymph node tissue. All receptors derive from a female BALB/c mouse given C57BL/6 T cells with graft-versus-host disease after an allogeneic hematopoietic cell transplant.

With regard to this clone: Gene names are mouse gene names. Read data end 1 residue before the CDR3 end; the end is taken from the germline J gene. The rearrangement links TRBV19 to TRBJ2-3; TRBD2 aligns across 7 bases. Looked up from germline, CDR1 is FNHDT and CDR2 is SITEND (reference sequence). The CDR3 contains 15 residues. The junction had 3 bases not matched to a gene; V was cut back by 2 bases and J by 0 bases. This CDR3 reads CASSMGGGSAETLYF. The CDR3 bases that were read are TGTGCCAGCAGTATGGGGGGGGGAAGTGCAGAAACGCTGTAT.

By frequency in the sample, this clone is medium-sized. Gene and germline names: mouse. The CDR3 end is not reached by the read, which stops 1 residue before it; the germline J gene fills it in. The V gene is TRBV15, the J gene TRBJ2-7, with TRBD1 as a possible D gene (6 bases). There are 12 residues in the CDR3. Germline V gene lookup returns CDR1 SGHND and CDR2 FRSKSL. Trimming took off 5 bases at V and 4 bases at J, with 9 bases between the two ends. CDR3 loop: CASSPGQYEQYF. CDR3 bases read: TGTGCCAGCAGTCCAGGACAGTATGAACAGTAC.

Turning to this clone: Mouse gene names and germline throughout. The CDR3 DNA, read in part, is TGCACCTGCAGTGCAGCAGGCAACCAGGCTCCGCTT. Protein: CTCSAAGNQAPL. The CDR3 in its entirety is CTCSAAGNQAPLF. The gene calls are TRBV1 and TRBJ1-5, with D unresolved. Read data end 1 residue before the CDR3 end; the end is taken from the germline J gene. V was clipped by 1 base and J by 3 bases, with 4 bases between them. CDR1 and CDR2 from the germline V gene are NSQYPW and LRSPGD (reference sequence). The CDR3 totals 13 residues.

To note about this clone: The germline and genes are mouse ones. Read sequence stops 1 residue before the CDR3 end, and the germline J gene provides the missing end. J is TRBJ2-2 and V is TRBV26, with D unclear. Germline CDR1 is KGHPV and CDR2 is FQNQEV (reference sequence). The length of the CDR3 is 13 residues. V was clipped by 4 bases and J by 2 bases, with 5 bases between them. CDR3: CASSQGNTGQLYF. CDR3 bases read: TGTGCCAGCAGTCAGGGCAACACCGGGCAGCTCTAC.

This clone was observed once. Gene names refer to mouse genes. The observed sequence ends 1 residue before the CDR3 terminus, with the missing tail filled in from the germline J gene. The chain combines TRBV23 with TRBJ2-5; the D segment call TRBD2 is taken from the table without a DNA check. The length of the CDR3 is 15 residues. CDR1 and CDR2 from the germline V gene are KGHTA and FQNQQP. Incomplete CDR3 DNA: TGCTCCAGCAGTCGACGGACTGGGGGCCAAGACACCCAGTAC. Translating it yields CSSSRRTGGQDTQY. The full CDR3 reads CSSSRRTGGQDTQYF.

With respect to this clone: A junction boundary mismatches the germline segment, possibly from a read error. Gene names and germline match the mouse. With the read ending 1 residue before the CDR3 end, the germline J gene is used to fill in that end. The sample contains more than one DNA sequence encoding this CDR3. The V call is TRBV12-2, the J call TRBJ2-7, with 7 bases lining up with TRBD2. Germline loops: CDR1 SGHLS, CDR2 HYDKME. The CDR3 is 14 residues long. This CDR3 reads CASSLPGGSYEQYF. The CDR3 DNA, read in part, is TGCGCCAGCTCTCTCCCTGGGGGCTCCTATGAACAGTAC.

Comments on this clone: Gene names refer to mouse genes. The CDR3 extends 1 residue past the end of the read, so its final part is completed from the germline J gene. This chain joins TRBV13-1 and TRBJ2-4; perhaps TRBD2 as D (8 bases). V gave up 5 bases and J gave up 1 base, with 14 bases separating them. Germline V gene lookup returns CDR1 NSHNY and CDR2 SYGAGN. The CDR3 covers 15 residues. CDR3 DNA, as far as it was read: TGTGCCAGCAGCCGACAGGGACTGGGTCAAAACACCTTGTAC. Translating it yields CASSRQGLGQNTLY. The full-length CDR3 reads as CASSRQGLGQNTLYF.

On this clone: Gene names and germline match the mouse. Read coverage stops 1 residue before the CDR3 terminus; the germline J gene supplies the remainder. The chain recombines TRBV15 with TRBJ2-5; 8 bases agree with TRBD2. The CDR3 sequence is 13 residues long. CDR1 is SGHND, CDR2 FRSKSL, per germline. V lost 1 base and J lost 6; bases outside the gene matches: 0. CDR3 DNA (partial): TGTGCCAGCAGTTTAGGGACTGGGGACACCCAGTAC. This gives the protein CASSLGTGDTQY. The CDR3, in full, reads CASSLGTGDTQYF.

The sample holds a few counts of this clone. Each gene name is a mouse one. The read finishes 1 residue shy of the CDR3 end, and the germline J gene is used to complete it. The rearrangement uses TRBV20 and TRBJ1-3; 7 positions agree with TRBD1. Germline-derived CDR1 and CDR2 are GFQATS and STVNSAI. J lost 2 bases, V lost 2 bases, and 3 bases had no gene match. The CDR3 covers 14 residues. The CDR3 region is CGARQTGPGNTLYF. The sequenced CDR3 bases are TGTGGTGCTAGGCAGACAGGGCCTGGAAATACGCTCTAT.

This clone counts as medium-sized. Gene names refer to mouse genes. CDR3 protein: CASSDEQGEDTQYF. The part of the CDR3 DNA that was read is TGTGCCAGCAGTGATGAACAGGGGGAGGACACCCAGTAC. The rearrangement uses TRBV13-3 and TRBJ2-5; TRBD1 matches 8 bases. The CDR3 end lies 1 residue beyond the end of the read and is filled in from the germline J gene. The CDR3 consists of 14 residues. The germline V gene has CDR1 NNHDY and CDR2 SYVADS. Trimming removed 0 bases from V and 6 bases from J; junction bases left unmatched: 3. The full variable domain, its missing parts supplied by reference TRBV13-3 and TRBJ2-5, is EAAVTQSPRSKVAVTGGKVTLSCHQTNNHDYMYWYRQDTGHGLRLIHYSYVADSTEKGDIPDGYKASRPSQENFSLILELASLSQTAVYFCASSDEQGEDTQYFGPGTRLLVL.

Concerning this clone itself: Gene names refer to mouse genes. The read stops 1 residue short of the end of the CDR3; the missing end is completed from the germline J gene. The V and J genes are TRBV5 and TRBJ2-2; 9 nucleotides line up with TRBD1. J gave up 8 bases and V 4 bases, and 5 bases lay outside the gene matches. The CDR3 sequence is 14 residues long. In germline, CDR1 is LGHNA, CDR2 YNLKQL (reference sequence). The DNA read from the CDR3 is TGTGCCAGCAGCCCCCACAGGGGGCTGGGGCAGCTCTAC. Translated: CASSPHRGLGQLY. Given in full, the CDR3 is CASSPHRGLGQLYF.

With respect to this clone: Gene labels here are mouse ones. The missing CDR3 end, 1 residue past where the read stops, is filled in from the germline J gene. The chain employs TRBV1 and TRBJ2-7, with 10 bases lining up with TRBD1. The CDR3 contains 14 residues. V was clipped by 1 base and J by 7 bases; unmatched bases: 4. Per germline, CDR1 NSQYPW and CDR2 LRSPGD (reference sequence). This CDR3 is CTCSAGQGAREQYF. The covered CDR3 bases are TGCACCTGCAGTGCAGGACAGGGGGCGAGGGAACAGTAC.

This clone was observed a few times. Gene and germline names: mouse. This CDR3 reads CASSQDPGQKNSDYTF. The sequenced part of the CDR3 DNA is TGTGCCAGCAGCCAAGATCCGGGACAAAAAAACTCCGACTACACC. The chain links TRBV5 to TRBJ1-2; D is possibly TRBD1 (6 bases). The read ends 1 residue shy of where the CDR3 ends; the end is completed using the germline J gene. This CDR3 comprises 16 residues. Germline values: CDR1 LGHNA, CDR2 YNLKQL (reference sequence). Trimming left V 0 bases short and J 1 base short, with 12 bases between.

Only a few counts were recorded for this clone. Gene labels here are mouse ones. The read falls 1 residue short of the CDR3 end, and the missing part is taken from the germline J gene. This rearrangement joins TRBV26 to TRBJ2-7; 10 bases are shared with TRBD2. The trim removed 4 bases at V and 6 bases at J, leaving 3 bases unmatched. The CDR3 contains 13 residues. The germline gives CDR1 KGHPV, CDR2 FQNQEV (reference sequence). The covered CDR3 bases are TGTGCCAGCAGTCCGCGGACTGGGGGTGAACAGTAC. Translating gives CASSPRTGGEQY. The whole CDR3 protein reads CASSPRTGGEQYF.

This clone was recorded a few times. Gene names are mouse gene names. The CDR3 extends 1 residue past the end of the read, so its final part is completed from the germline J gene. This rearrangement joins TRBV3 to TRBJ2-3; 12 bases match TRBD1. The trim removed 3 bases at V and 1 base at J, leaving 2 bases unmatched. Germline assignment: CDR1 SNHLY and CDR2 FYNGKV (reference sequence). The CDR3 contains 16 residues. This CDR3 is CASSLGTGGGAETLYF. The DNA read from the CDR3 is TGTGCCAGCAGCTTGGGGACAGGGGGCGGTGCAGAAACGCTGTAT.

Concerning this clone itself: The genes are named according to mouse. The read halts 1 residue ahead of the CDR3 end, with the missing end drawn from the germline J gene. The J gene is TRBJ2-3, the V gene TRBV31; D is perhaps TRBD1 (6 bases). The CDR3 extends over 14 amino acids. Germline V gene sequence: CDR1 GKSSPN, CDR2 SITVG. Trimming took 0 bases from V and 2 from J, leaving 9 bases between them. CDR3 loop: CAWSLRDNAETLYF. CDR3 DNA, as far as it was read: TGTGCCTGGAGTCTCCGGGACAATGCAGAAACGCTGTAT.

This clone occurred a few times. The germline and genes are mouse ones. Read sequence stops 1 residue before the CDR3 end, and the germline J gene provides the missing end. The chain combines TRBV3 with TRBJ2-7, with D perhaps TRBD1 (5 bases). This CDR3 spans 12 amino acids. Trimming removed 4 bases at V and 4 bases at J, with 8 bases between. Germline values: CDR1 SNHLY, CDR2 FYNGKV (reference sequence). The sequenced CDR3 bases are TGTGCCAGCAGCTCTCGACAGTATGAACAGTAC. Amino acid sequence: CASSSRQYEQY. The full-length CDR3 reads as CASSSRQYEQYF.

As regards this clone: Gene names are mouse gene names. The read ends 1 residue shy of where the CDR3 ends; the end is completed using the germline J gene. V is TRBV29 and J is TRBJ1-1; TRBD1 matches at 7 bases. Germline CDR1 reads MSHET; CDR2 reads SYDVDS. This CDR3 has 14 residues. V lost 2 bases, J lost 0 bases, and 0 bases stayed unmatched. The CDR3 DNA, read in part, is TGTGCTAGCAGTTTAGGGACAGCAAACACAGAAGTCTTC. Amino acids: CASSLGTANTEVF. The entire CDR3 sequence reads CASSLGTANTEVFF.

This clone was counted a few times. Germline and genes here are mouse. The read stops 1 residue short of the end of the CDR3; the missing end is completed from the germline J gene. The V call is TRBV12-2, the J call TRBJ2-5, with D unresolved. The CDR3 has 14 residues. Trimming removed 0 bases from V and 0 bases from J, with 6 bases in between. In germline, CDR1 is SGHLS, CDR2 HYDKME. CDR3 sequence reads: CASSLDVNQDTQYF. Incomplete CDR3 DNA: TGTGCCAGCTCTCTCGATGTTAACCAAGACACCCAGTAC.

This clone ranks as medium-sized. Gene names are mouse gene names. The read ends 1 residue early relative to the CDR3; the germline J gene fills the gap. This chain connects TRBV31 to TRBJ2-1, with D possibly being TRBD1 (5 bases). V was cut by 5 bases and J by 0 bases, with 8 bases left in between. The CDR3 spans 13 residues. Germline CDR1 is GKSSPN and CDR2 is SITVG. Partial CDR3 DNA: TGTGCCTGGGCACAGGATAACTATGCTGAGCAGTTC. Translated, it gives CAWAQDNYAEQF. From start to end, the CDR3 is CAWAQDNYAEQFF.

A note on this clone: All gene names here are mouse names. This chain's CDR3 is CASSFWGGGDTQYF. The sequenced part of the CDR3 DNA is TGTGCCAGCAGCTTCTGGGGGGGCGGGGACACCCAGTAC. The V gene is TRBV3, the J gene TRBJ2-5; TRBD2 matches at 10 bases. The DNA ends 1 residue before the CDR3 does, and the rest of the CDR3 is filled in from the germline J gene. The CDR3 totals 14 residues. Looked up from germline, CDR1 is SNHLY and CDR2 is FYNGKV (reference sequence). V was clipped by 3 bases and J by 6 bases; unmatched bases: 3.

In this sample, this clone turned up a few times. The gene names here belong to mouse. The CDR3 end lies 1 residue beyond the end of the read and is filled in from the germline J gene. This chain connects TRBV23 to TRBJ2-5. The CDR3 is 13 amino acids. The germline CDR1 and CDR2 sequences are KGHTA and FQNQQP. The part of the CDR3 DNA that was read is TGCTCCAGCAGTCAAGATAACCAAGACACCCAGTAC. Translating gives CSSSQDNQDTQY. The full CDR3 reads CSSSQDNQDTQYF.

This clone is deemed medium-sized. The genes and germline here are from mouse. The CDR3 bases that were read are TGTGCCAGCAGCTTATACAGGGTTAACAACCAGGCTCCGCTT. Translating it yields CASSLYRVNNQAPL. The entire CDR3 reads CASSLYRVNNQAPLF. The chain recombines TRBV3 with TRBJ1-5; TRBD1 is a possible D gene (6 bases). Read sequence stops 1 residue before the CDR3 end, and the germline J gene provides the missing end. CDR3 length: 15 residues. Germline CDR1 SNHLY, CDR2 FYNGKV (reference sequence). Trimming stripped 2 bases from V and 0 bases from J, with 8 bases between.

Note on this clone: The germline and genes are mouse ones. The CDR3 goes on 1 residue after the read ends, and that part is filled in from the germline J gene. V gene TRBV13-1 combines with J gene TRBJ1-6, with no clear D. TRBJ1-6 is filed as an ORF, its function uncertain. Germline assignment: CDR1 NSHNY and CDR2 SYGAGN. The ends were cut back, 3 bases at V and 0 bases at J, with 7 bases in the middle. The length of the CDR3 is 15 residues. Incomplete CDR3 DNA: TGTGCCAGCAGTGTACAGAGTTCCTATAATTCGCCCCTCTAC. This codes for CASSVQSSYNSPLY. The entire CDR3 is CASSVQSSYNSPLYF.

This clone is labeled medium-sized (0.01 to 0.1%). The gene names given are mouse names. The read stops 1 residue short of the end of the CDR3; the missing end is completed from the germline J gene. The rearrangement links TRBV12-2 to TRBJ2-7; D gene unclear. Germline V gives CDR1 SGHLS, CDR2 HYDKME. This CDR3 comprises 12 residues. The V gene lost 0 bases and the J gene lost 4 bases, with 6 bases spanning the gap. This chain's CDR3 is CASSLAHYEQYF. The CDR3 DNA, read in part, is TGTGCCAGCTCTCTCGCACATTATGAACAGTAC.

Worth noting for this clone: The gene names given are mouse names. Read sequence stops 1 residue before the CDR3 end, and the germline J gene provides the missing end. The chain is built from TRBV5 and TRBJ2-7; D is perhaps TRBD1 (7 bases). The CDR3 covers 14 residues. Germline V CDR1 and CDR2: LGHNA, YNLKQL (reference sequence). V dropped 0 bases and J dropped 7 bases, with 13 bases sitting between them. The part of the CDR3 DNA that was read is TGTGCCAGCAGCCAAGAAATAGGGGGCGGGGAACAGTAC. This gives the protein CASSQEIGGGEQY. The CDR3 reads in full as CASSQEIGGGEQYF.

A word on this clone: Gene names denote mouse genes. The read ends 1 residue shy of where the CDR3 ends; the end is completed using the germline J gene. This chain connects TRBV20 to TRBJ2-1; 9 positions agree with TRBD2. The CDR3 spans 14 residues. The germline gives CDR1 GFQATS, CDR2 STVNSAI. Trimming at V came to 3 bases and at J to 2 bases, leaving 2 bases not matched to a gene. CDR3 DNA, as far as it was read: TGTGGTGCTAGATGGGGGGGCGACTATGCTGAGCAGTTC. It is translated as CGARWGGDYAEQF. The entire CDR3 sequence reads CGARWGGDYAEQFF.

A remark on this clone: Mouse germline and gene names are used. The read terminates 1 residue before the CDR3 end, so the remaining end is supplied by the germline J gene. The rearrangement joins TRBV2 to TRBJ2-4, with 10 nucleotides matching TRBD2. V lost 4 bases, J lost 0 bases, and 4 bases stayed unmatched. Germline V lookup: CDR1 LGHNA, CDR2 YSYQKL. This CDR3 is 16 amino acids long. The CDR3 reads CASSRLGGPSQNTLYF. The covered CDR3 bases are TGTGCCAGCAGCCGACTGGGGGGCCCTAGTCAAAACACCTTGTAC.

A note on this clone: Gene names are mouse gene names. Read sequence stops 1 residue before the CDR3 end, and the germline J gene provides the missing end. V and J are TRBV23 and TRBJ2-1; the table gives TRBD2 as D, unverified against the DNA. Per germline, CDR1 KGHTA and CDR2 FQNQQP. This CDR3 spans 15 amino acids. CDR3 DNA (partial): TGCTCCAGCAGTCAACCGGGGGGAGACTATGCTGAGCAGTTC. Residues: CSSSQPGGDYAEQF. From start to end, the CDR3 is CSSSQPGGDYAEQFF.

Concerning this clone: All gene names here are mouse names. The CDR3 goes on 1 residue after the read ends, and that part is filled in from the germline J gene. This rearrangement joins TRBV13-3 to TRBJ1-6; D is possibly TRBD1 (5 bases). TRBJ1-6 is an open reading frame whose function is uncertain. V dropped 3 bases and J dropped 9 bases, with 10 bases sitting between them. The CDR3 sequence is 13 residues long. Germline CDR1 and CDR2: NNHDY and SYVADS. Partial CDR3 DNA: TGTGCCAGCAGTGGGGGGGAGGGTTCGCCCCTCTAC. Its translation: CASSGGEGSPLY. The full CDR3 protein is CASSGGEGSPLYF.